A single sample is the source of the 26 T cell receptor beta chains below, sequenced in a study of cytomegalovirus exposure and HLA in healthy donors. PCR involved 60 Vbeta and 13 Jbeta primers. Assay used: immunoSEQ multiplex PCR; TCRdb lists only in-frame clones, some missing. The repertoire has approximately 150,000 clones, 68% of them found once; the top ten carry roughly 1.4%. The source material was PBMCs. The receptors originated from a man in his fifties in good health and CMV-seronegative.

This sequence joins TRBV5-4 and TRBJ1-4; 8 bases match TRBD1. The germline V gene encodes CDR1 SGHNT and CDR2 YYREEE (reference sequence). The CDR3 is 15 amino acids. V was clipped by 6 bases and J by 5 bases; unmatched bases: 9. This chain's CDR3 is CASNPGQGGNEKLFF. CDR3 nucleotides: TGTGCCAGCAACCCCGGACAGGGAGGCAATGAAAAACTGTTTTTT.

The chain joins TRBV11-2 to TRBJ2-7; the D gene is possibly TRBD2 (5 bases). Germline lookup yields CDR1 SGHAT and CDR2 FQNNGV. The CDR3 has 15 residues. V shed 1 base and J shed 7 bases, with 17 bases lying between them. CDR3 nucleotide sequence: TGTGCCAGCAGCTTAGGGGCGGCGGGCGGCGCAGAGCAGTACTTC. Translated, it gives CASSLGAAGGAEQYF.

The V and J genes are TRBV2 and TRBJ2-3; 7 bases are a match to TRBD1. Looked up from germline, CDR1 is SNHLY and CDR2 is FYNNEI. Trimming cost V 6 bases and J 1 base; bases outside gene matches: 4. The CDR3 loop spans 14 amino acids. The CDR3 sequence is CASSRTGGTDTQYF. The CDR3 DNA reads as TGTGCCAGCAGCCGGACAGGAGGCACAGATACGCAGTATTTT.

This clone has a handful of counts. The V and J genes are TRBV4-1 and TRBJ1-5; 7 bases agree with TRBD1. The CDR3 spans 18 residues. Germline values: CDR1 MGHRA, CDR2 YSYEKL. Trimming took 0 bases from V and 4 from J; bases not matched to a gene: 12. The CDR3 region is CASSQDGDRQGENQPQHF. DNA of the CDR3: TGCGCCAGCAGCCAAGATGGAGACAGGCAGGGGGAGAATCAGCCCCAGCATTTT.

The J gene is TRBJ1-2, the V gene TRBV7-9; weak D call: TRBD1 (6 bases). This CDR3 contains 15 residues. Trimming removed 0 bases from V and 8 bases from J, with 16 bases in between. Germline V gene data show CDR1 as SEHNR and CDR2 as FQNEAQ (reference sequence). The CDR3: CASSLASGTRLGYTF. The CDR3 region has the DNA TGTGCCAGCAGCTTAGCGTCGGGGACAAGGTTGGGCTACACCTTC.

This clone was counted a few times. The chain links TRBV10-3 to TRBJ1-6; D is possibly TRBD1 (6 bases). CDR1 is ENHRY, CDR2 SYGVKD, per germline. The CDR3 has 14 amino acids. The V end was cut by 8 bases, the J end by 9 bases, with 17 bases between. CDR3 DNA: TGTGCCATCCGGGAGGGGGGGCTCTTTTCACCCCTCCACTTT. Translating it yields CAIREGGLFSPLHF.

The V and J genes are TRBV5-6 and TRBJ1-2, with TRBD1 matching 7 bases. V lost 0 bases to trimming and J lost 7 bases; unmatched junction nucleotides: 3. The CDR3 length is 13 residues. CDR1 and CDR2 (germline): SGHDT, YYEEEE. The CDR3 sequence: CASSLVGGSGYTF. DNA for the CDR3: TGTGCCAGCAGCTTGGTAGGGGGCAGTGGCTACACCTTC.

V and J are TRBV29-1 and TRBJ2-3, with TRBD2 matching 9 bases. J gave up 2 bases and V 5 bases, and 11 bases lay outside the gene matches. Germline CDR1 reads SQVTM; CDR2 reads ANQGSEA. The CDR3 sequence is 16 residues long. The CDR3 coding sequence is TGCAGCGTTCTCGGCGGGGGGGCCGGAGACACAGATACGCAGTATTTT. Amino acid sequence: CSVLGGGAGDTDTQYF.

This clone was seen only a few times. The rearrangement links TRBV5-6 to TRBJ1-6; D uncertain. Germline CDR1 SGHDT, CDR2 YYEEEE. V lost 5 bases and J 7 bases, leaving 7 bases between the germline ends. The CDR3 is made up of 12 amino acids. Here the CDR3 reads CASRYLNSPLHF. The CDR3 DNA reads TGTGCCAGCAGATACTTAAATTCACCCCTCCACTTT.

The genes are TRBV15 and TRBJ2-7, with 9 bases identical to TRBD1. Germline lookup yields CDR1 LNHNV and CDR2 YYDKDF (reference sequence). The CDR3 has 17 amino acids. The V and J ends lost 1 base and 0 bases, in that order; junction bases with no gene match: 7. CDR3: CATSRVTGGGFSYEQYF. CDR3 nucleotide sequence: TGTGCCACCAGCAGAGTGACAGGGGGGGGCTTCTCCTACGAGCAGTACTTC.

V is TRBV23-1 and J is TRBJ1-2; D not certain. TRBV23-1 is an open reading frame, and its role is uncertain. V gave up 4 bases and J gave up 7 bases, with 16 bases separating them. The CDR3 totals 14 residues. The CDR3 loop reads CASSPPRLSSGYTF. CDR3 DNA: TGCGCCAGCAGTCCCCCCCGGCTTTCTAGTGGCTACACCTTC.

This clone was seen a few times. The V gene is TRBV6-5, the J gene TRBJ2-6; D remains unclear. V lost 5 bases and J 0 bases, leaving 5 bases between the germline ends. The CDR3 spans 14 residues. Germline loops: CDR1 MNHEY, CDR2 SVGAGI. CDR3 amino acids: CASSPDSGANVLTF. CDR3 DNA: TGTGCCAGCAGTCCAGACTCTGGGGCCAACGTCCTGACTTTC.

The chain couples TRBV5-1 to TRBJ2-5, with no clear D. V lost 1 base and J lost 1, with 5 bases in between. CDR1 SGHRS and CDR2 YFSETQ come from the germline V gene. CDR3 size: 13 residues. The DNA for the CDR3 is TGCGCCAGCAGCTTGATTATCCAAGAGACCCAGTACTTC. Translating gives CASSLIIQETQYF.

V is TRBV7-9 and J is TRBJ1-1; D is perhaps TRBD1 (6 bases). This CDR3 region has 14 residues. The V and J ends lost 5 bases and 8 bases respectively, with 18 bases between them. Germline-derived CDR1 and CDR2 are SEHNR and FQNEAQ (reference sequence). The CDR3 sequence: CASSPPGQGQEAFF. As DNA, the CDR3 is TGTGCCAGCAGCCCTCCCGGGCAGGGGCAAGAAGCTTTCTTT.

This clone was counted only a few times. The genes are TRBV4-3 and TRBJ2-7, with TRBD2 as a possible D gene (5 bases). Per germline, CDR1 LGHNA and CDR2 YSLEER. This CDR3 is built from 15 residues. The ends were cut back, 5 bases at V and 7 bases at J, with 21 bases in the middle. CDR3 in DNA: TGCGCCAGCAGCTCCGGGGATGGAGGTTTCGGGGAGCAGTACTTC. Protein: CASSSGDGGFGEQYF.

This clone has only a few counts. For the CDR3, the DNA is TGCGCCAGCAGCTTTGGACAGATCCAAGAGACCCAGTACTTC. Translation gives CASSFGQIQETQYF. The rearrangement joins TRBV5-1 to TRBJ2-5; perhaps TRBD1 as D (6 bases). CDR1 and CDR2 from the germline V gene are SGHRS and YFSETQ. This CDR3 has 14 amino acids. V gave up 2 bases and J gave up 1 base, with 9 bases separating them.

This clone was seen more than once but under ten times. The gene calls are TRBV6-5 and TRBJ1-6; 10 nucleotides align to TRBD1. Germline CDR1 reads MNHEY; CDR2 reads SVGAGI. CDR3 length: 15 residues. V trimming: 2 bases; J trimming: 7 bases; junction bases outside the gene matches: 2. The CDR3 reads CASSYVGQGNSPLHF. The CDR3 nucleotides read TGTGCCAGCAGTTACGTGGGACAGGGGAATTCACCCCTCCACTTT.

The CDR3 DNA reads TGTGCCAGCAGTGGACAAGGACAGGGTTACAATGAGCAGTTCTTC. Its translation: CASSGQGQGYNEQFF. V usage is TRBV2 and J usage is TRBJ2-1; 8 bases line up with TRBD1. The germline V gene encodes CDR1 SNHLY and CDR2 FYNNEI. V gave up 4 bases and J gave up 4 bases; unmatched junction bases: 6. This CDR3 has 15 amino acids. Full variable domain (remainder filled in from reference TRBV2 and TRBJ2-1): EPEVTQTPSHQVTQMGQEVILRCVPISNHLYFYWYRQILGQKVEFLVSFYNNEISEKSEIFDDQFSVERPDGSNFTLKIRSTKLEDSAMYFCASSGQGQGYNEQFFGPGTRLTVL.

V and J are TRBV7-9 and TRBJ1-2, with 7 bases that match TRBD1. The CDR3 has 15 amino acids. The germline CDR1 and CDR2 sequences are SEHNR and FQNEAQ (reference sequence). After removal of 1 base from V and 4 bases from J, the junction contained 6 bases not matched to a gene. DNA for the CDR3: TGTGCCAGCAGCTTAGAGGGGGCAGCTGCCTATGGCTACACCTTC. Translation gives CASSLEGAAAYGYTF. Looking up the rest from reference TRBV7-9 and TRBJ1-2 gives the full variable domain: DTGVSQNPRHKITKRGQNVTFRCDPISEHNRLYWYRQTLGQGPEFLTYFQNEAQLEKSRLLSDRFSAERPKGSFSTLEIQRTEQGDSAMYLCASSLEGAAAYGYTFGSGTRLTVV.

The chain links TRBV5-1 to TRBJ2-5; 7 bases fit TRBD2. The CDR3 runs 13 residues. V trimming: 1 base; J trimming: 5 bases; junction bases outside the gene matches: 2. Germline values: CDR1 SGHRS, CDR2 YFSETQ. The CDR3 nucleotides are TGCGCCAGCAGCTTGAGGGGAGGGGAGACCCAGTACTTC. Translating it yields CASSLRGGETQYF.

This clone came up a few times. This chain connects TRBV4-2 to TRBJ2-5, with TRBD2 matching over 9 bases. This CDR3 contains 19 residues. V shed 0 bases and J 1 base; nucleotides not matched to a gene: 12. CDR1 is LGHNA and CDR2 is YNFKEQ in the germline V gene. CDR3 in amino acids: CASSQDGGAGGALQETQYF. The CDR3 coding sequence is TGTGCCAGCAGCCAAGATGGTGGAGCGGGGGGCGCCCTCCAAGAGACCCAGTACTTC.

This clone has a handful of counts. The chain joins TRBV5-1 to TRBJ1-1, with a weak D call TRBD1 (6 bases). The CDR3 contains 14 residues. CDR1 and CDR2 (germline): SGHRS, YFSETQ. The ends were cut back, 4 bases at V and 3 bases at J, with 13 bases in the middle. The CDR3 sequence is CASSPRTDHTEAFF. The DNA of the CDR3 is TGCGCCAGCAGCCCCCGGACAGACCACACTGAAGCTTTCTTT. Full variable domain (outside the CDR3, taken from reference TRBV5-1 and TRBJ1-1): KAGVTQTPRYLIKTRGQQVTLSCSPISGHRSVSWYQQTPGQGLQFLFEYFSETQRNKGNFPGRFSGRQFSNSRSEMNVSTLELGDSALYLCASSPRTDHTEAFFGQGTRLTVV.

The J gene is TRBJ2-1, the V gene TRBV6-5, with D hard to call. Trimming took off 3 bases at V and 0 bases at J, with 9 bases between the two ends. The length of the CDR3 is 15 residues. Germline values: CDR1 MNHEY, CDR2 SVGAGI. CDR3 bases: TGTGCCAGCAGTTATTCACAGAGCTCCTACAATGAGCAGTTCTTC. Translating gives CASSYSQSSYNEQFF.

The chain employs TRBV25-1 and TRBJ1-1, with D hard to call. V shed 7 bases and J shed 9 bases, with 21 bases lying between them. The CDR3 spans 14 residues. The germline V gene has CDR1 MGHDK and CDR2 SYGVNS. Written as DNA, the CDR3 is TGTGCCAGCATAGACCTAGACGGAGGAGGCAAAGCTTTCTTT. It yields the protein CASIDLDGGGKAFF.

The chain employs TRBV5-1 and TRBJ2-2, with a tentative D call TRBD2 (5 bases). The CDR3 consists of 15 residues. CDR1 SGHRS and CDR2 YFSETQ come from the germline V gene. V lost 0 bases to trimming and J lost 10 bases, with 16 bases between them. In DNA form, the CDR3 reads TGCGCCAGCAGCTTGGGGAGGAGCCTGATTAAGGAGCTGTTTTTT. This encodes CASSLGRSLIKELFF.

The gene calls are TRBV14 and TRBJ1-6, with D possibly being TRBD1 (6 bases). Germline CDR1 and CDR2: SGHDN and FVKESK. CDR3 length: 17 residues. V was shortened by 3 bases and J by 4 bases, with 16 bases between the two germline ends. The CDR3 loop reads CASSHRGGRRYNSPLHF. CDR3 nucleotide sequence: TGTGCCAGCAGCCACAGAGGGGGTCGCCGATATAATTCACCCCTCCACTTT. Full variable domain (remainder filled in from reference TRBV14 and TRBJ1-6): EAGVTQFPSHSVIEKGQTVTLRCDPISGHDNLYWYRRVMGKEIKFLLHFVKESKQDESGMPNNRFLAERTGGTYSTLKVQPAELEDSGVYFCASSHRGGRRYNSPLHFGNGTRLTVT.